This note documents a single T cell receptor (beta chain) sequence. Its matching antigen is unknown. This specimen belongs to a study of Ad26.COV2.S vaccination and SARS-CoV-2 variants. About the research overall: Donor was one of the participants in the Ad26.COV2.S arm of the COV1001 trial. Study-wide points: Whether participants received vaccine or placebo, their non-spike TCR breadth was similar. Using TCR breadth and depth analyses may have led to underestimated total T cell responses.

Stated treatment: around 19 received Ad26.COV2.S at low or high dose, single or two shots; several received placebo; per-sample allocation not given. Day 63 after the first injection of vaccine or placebo was the sampling time. What was given as vaccine was an Ad26 vector encoding Wuhan-strain SARS-CoV-2 spike. This CDR3 region has 17 residues. V shed 1 base, J shed 2 bases, and the junction held 5 bases outside the gene matches. Germline values: CDR1 LGHNA, CDR2 YNFKEQ. The protocol was immunoSEQ multiplex PCR, while the TCRdb copy is restricted to in-frame clones and leaves out a portion. The table lists 300,000 to 400,000 clones, about 87% of them singletons.

V usage is TRBV4-2 and J usage is TRBJ2-3; 11 nucleotides line up with TRBD2. This TCR was sampled from a person between 18 and 65 years old who received the Ad26.COV2.S COVID-19 vaccine or a placebo. Sequences were derived from peripheral blood, sampled in a trial of Ad26.COV2.S vaccine versus placebo. CDR3 region: CASSQAGLAEFTDTQYF. In DNA form, the CDR3 reads TGTGCCAGCAGCCAAGCGGGACTAGCGGAGTTCACAGATACGCAGTATTTT.